The 24 T cell receptor beta chains in this list originate from one sample, sequenced in a study of vaccination and CD4 T cells after COVID-19 (dated by TCRdb to 2021 to 2024). Libraries were constructed by PCR. Sequenced using an Illumina iSeq 100. DNA from cultured CD4+ T cells was subjected to TCR sequencing with the Oncomine TCR Beta short-read assay at the Johns Hopkins FTIC core. TCRdb's own reprocessing of the public reads used fastp at Q25 and MiXCR and kept productive beta chains. Every distinct CDR3 protein forms one entry, paired with its most common genes and DNA. The sample has some 11,000 distinct CDR3 sequences on record, 64% of them singletons. The ten largest clones add up to 30% to 35% of the sample. These receptors' antigens are unknown. Explained via the paper, the treatment or condition label denotes: roughly ten-day PBMC culture with coronavirus spike peptide pools or control peptides (ViraFEST assay).

Material: CD4+ T cells from blood, cultured in vitro. These receptors originate from a human donor who had recovered from COVID-19.

This sequence joins TRBV12-3 or TRBV12-4 and TRBJ1-1; 8 bases line up with TRBD1. V was clipped by 1 base and J by 6 bases; unmatched bases: 16. CDR3 length equals 18 residues. Here the CDR3 DNA reads TGTGCCAGCAGTTTAGGAGGCAGGGGGCTAGGTAATATAGCTGAAGCTTTCTTT. This sequence encodes CASSLGGRGLGNIAEAFF.

This clonotype appeared a few times. The chain is built from TRBV6-5 and TRBJ1-5; no firm D call. From germline, CDR1 is MNHEY and CDR2 SVGAGI. Trimming cost V 2 bases and J 3 bases, with 11 bases left between them. CDR3 length equals 15 residues. CDR3 DNA sequence: TGTGCCAGCAGTTACACCCGACATAACAATCAGCCCCAGCATTTT. It yields the protein CASSYTRHNNQPQHF.

Only one count was recorded for this clonotype. V usage is TRBV20-1 and J usage is TRBJ1-5; TRBD1 matches 7 bases. Germline lookup yields CDR1 DFQATT and CDR2 SNEGSKA (reference sequence). Losses at the gene ends were 6 bases for V and 1 base for J; bases not matched to a gene: 9. This CDR3 region has 15 residues. CDR3 sequence reads: CSAQRGQQSNQPQHF. CDR3 in DNA: TGCAGTGCCCAACGGGGACAGCAAAGCAATCAGCCCCAGCATTTT.

The chain joins TRBV7-9 to TRBJ1-1; D is unclear. From germline, CDR1 is SEHNR and CDR2 FQNEAQ (reference sequence). The CDR3 sequence is 16 residues long. Trimming removed 3 bases from V and 5 bases from J, with 19 bases in between. CDR3 DNA sequence: TGTGCCAGCAGCTTTAATCCGGGGAAAGGTAGGACTGAAGCTTTCTTT. It translates to CASSFNPGKGRTEAFF.

The V gene is TRBV5-8, the J gene TRBJ1-1, with 8 bases matching TRBD1. This CDR3 comprises 14 residues. Germline values: CDR1 SGHTS, CDR2 YDEGEE. The V and J ends lost 1 base and 5 bases, in that order; junction bases with no gene match: 4. CDR3 nucleotide sequence: TGTGCCAGCAGCTTGTCAGGGGGCCAGACTGAAGCTTTCTTT. Translating it yields CASSLSGGQTEAFF.

The rearrangement uses TRBV24-1 and TRBJ2-5, with 8 bases fitting TRBD1. There are 15 residues in the CDR3. J lost 2 bases, V lost 2 bases, and 3 bases had no gene match. The germline CDR1 and CDR2 sequences are KGHDR and SFDVKD. Here the CDR3 reads CATSDSGQGQETQYF. In DNA form, the CDR3 reads TGTGCCACCAGTGATTCCGGACAGGGTCAAGAGACCCAGTACTTC.

This clonotype was counted a few times. V is TRBV2 and J is TRBJ1-6; no clear D gene. Germline CDR1 SNHLY, CDR2 FYNNEI. V was clipped by 1 base and J by 3 bases, with 7 bases between them. CDR3 length equals 15 residues. In DNA form, the CDR3 reads TGTGCCAGCAGTGAAGGGCCGGGCTATAATTCACCCCTCCACTTT. Its protein product is CASSEGPGYNSPLHF.

The V call is TRBV20-1, the J call TRBJ2-3; D gene ambiguous. V was clipped by 1 base and J by 5 bases, with 7 bases between them. The CDR3 has 12 amino acids. Germline V gene lookup returns CDR1 DFQATT and CDR2 SNEGSKA (reference sequence). CDR3 amino acids: CSARGKGDTQYF. The CDR3 nucleotides read TGCAGTGCTAGAGGTAAAGGAGATACGCAGTATTTT.

V and J are TRBV27 and TRBJ1-5; D is undetermined. V was clipped by 6 bases and J by 2 bases, with 8 bases between them. The CDR3 spans 13 residues. Germline V gives CDR1 MNHEY, CDR2 SMNVEV (reference sequence). CDR3 residues: CASSWDGNQPQHF. The CDR3 region has the DNA TGTGCCAGCAGCTGGGATGGCAATCAGCCCCAGCATTTT.

The chain links TRBV28 to TRBJ2-5; no clear D. The CDR3 loop spans 14 amino acids. Germline V lookup: CDR1 MDHEN, CDR2 SYDVKM. Trimming pared 4 bases from V and 6 bases from J, leaving 15 bases between. For the CDR3, the DNA is TGTGCCAGCAGTTCCCTCCCGGGTTCACAGACCCAGTACTTC. Protein product: CASSSLPGSQTQYF.

This clonotype showed up just a few times. The CDR3 nucleotides read TGTGCCAGCAGTTACTCGTTTAGCGGGAATGGCTACACCTTC. Protein product: CASSYSFSGNGYTF. V and J are TRBV6-5 and TRBJ1-2; D remains unclear. The CDR3 covers 14 residues. The germline V gene has CDR1 MNHEY and CDR2 SVGAGI. V was trimmed by 0 bases and J by 6 bases, leaving 11 bases between them.

This sequence joins TRBV7-2 and TRBJ2-7, with TRBD2 matching 8 bases. J was trimmed by 0 bases and V by 5 bases; bases with no gene match: 3. The CDR3 is 14 residues long. The germline V gene has CDR1 SGHTA and CDR2 FQGNSA. DNA of the CDR3: TGTGCCAGCAGCACGGGACTAGTCTCCTACGAGCAGTACTTC. It encodes CASSTGLVSYEQYF. The entire variable domain, with the rest obtained from reference TRBV7-2 and TRBJ2-7, is as follows: GAGVSQSPSNKVTEKGKDVELRCDPISGHTALYWYRQSLGQGLEFLIYFQGNSAPDKSGLPSDRFSAERTGGSVSTLTIQRTQQEDSAVYLCASSTGLVSYEQYFGPGTRLTVT.

This clonotype was seen more than once but under ten times. The chain couples TRBV11-2 to TRBJ2-1; perhaps TRBD1 as D (6 bases). The J call may be mistaken, given a closer DNA end match to TRBJ2-7. The CDR3 extends over 14 amino acids. CDR1 is SGHAT, CDR2 FQNNGV, per germline. The CDR3 here is CASSPSTGSYEQYF. The CDR3, as DNA: TGTGCCAGCAGCCCGTCGACAGGTTCCTACGAGCAGTACTTC.

The chain employs TRBV20-1 and TRBJ1-2, with D uncertain. Germline values: CDR1 DFQATT, CDR2 SNEGSKA (reference sequence). Trimming left V 1 base short and J 4 bases short, with 13 bases between. This CDR3 spans 14 amino acids. The CDR3, as DNA: TGCAGTGCTAGAGTGGGCAGCCGAGCCTATGGCTACACCTTC. Amino acids: CSARVGSRAYGYTF.

The chain employs TRBV2 and TRBJ2-3, with D perhaps matching TRBD2 (5 bases). The CDR3 is made up of 13 amino acids. The V gene lost 5 bases and the J gene lost 7 bases, with 13 bases spanning the gap. The germline V gene encodes CDR1 SNHLY and CDR2 FYNNEI. As DNA, the CDR3 is TGTGCCAGCAGTTATCTGAGGGCAAATACGCAGTATTTT. This encodes CASSYLRANTQYF.

Only a few counts were recorded for this clonotype. The genes are TRBV6-2 or TRBV6-3 and TRBJ1-1; tentatively, D is TRBD1 (5 bases). Germline V lookup: CDR1 MNHEY, CDR2 SVGEGT. The CDR3 is 15 amino acids. V was trimmed by 5 bases and J by 4 bases, leaving 17 bases between them. Here the CDR3 reads CASSRRTGPGTEAFF. The CDR3 region has the DNA TGTGCCAGCAGTCGAAGAACAGGACCGGGCACTGAAGCTTTCTTT.

CDR3 amino acids: CASRSQGARAEAFF. The CDR3 DNA reads as TGTGCCAGCAGATCACAGGGGGCGCGGGCTGAAGCTTTCTTT. This chain connects TRBV6-2 or TRBV6-3 to TRBJ1-1; 9 positions match TRBD1. The CDR3 loop spans 14 amino acids. The V gene end was trimmed by 6 bases and the J gene end by 6 bases; junction bases not matched to a gene: 8. Per germline, CDR1 MNHEY and CDR2 SVGEGT.

Relative to its sample, this clonotype is large. The rearrangement joins TRBV28 to TRBJ1-5; 8 nucleotides match TRBD1. Germline lookup yields CDR1 MDHEN and CDR2 SYDVKM. This CDR3 comprises 13 residues. V lost 8 bases and J lost 7; bases outside the gene matches: 7. CDR3 in amino acids: CASQGTGEQPQHF. As DNA, the CDR3 is TGTGCCAGCCAAGGGACAGGAGAGCAGCCCCAGCATTTT.

The rearrangement links TRBV28 to TRBJ1-6; maybe TRBD1 (5 bases). This CDR3 has 15 amino acids. Germline loops: CDR1 MDHEN, CDR2 SYDVKM. Trimming took off 3 bases at V and 6 bases at J, with 12 bases between the two ends. The CDR3, as DNA: TGTGCCAGCAGTTTGGCCGGGACGGCTAATTCACCCCTCCACTTT. Amino acids: CASSLAGTANSPLHF.

This rearrangement joins TRBV10-3 to TRBJ2-7; 8 bases fit TRBD1. V trimming: 6 bases; J trimming: 0 bases; junction bases outside the gene matches: 4. The CDR3 runs to 14 residues. Germline values: CDR1 ENHRY, CDR2 SYGVKD. The CDR3 nucleotides are TGTGCCATCAGCCCGGGACAGGACTCCTACGAGCAGTACTTC. Amino acids: CAISPGQDSYEQYF.

This clonotype was recorded only once. The gene calls are TRBV12-3 or TRBV12-4 and TRBJ1-5, with D unclear. CDR3 size: 16 residues. The V and J ends lost 0 bases and 4 bases respectively, with 13 bases between them. The CDR3 DNA reads as TGTGCCAGCAGTTTAGCAGGACCAGAAGGGAATCAGCCCCAGCATTTT. Translating it yields CASSLAGPEGNQPQHF.

This chain connects TRBV19 to TRBJ1-6, with D uncertain. The V and J ends lost 3 bases and 8 bases respectively, with 14 bases between them. Germline lookup yields CDR1 LNHDA and CDR2 SQIVND (reference sequence). The CDR3 runs 15 residues. The CDR3 is CASSITHGTDSPLHF. The CDR3 coding sequence is TGTGCCAGTAGTATTACCCATGGTACTGATTCACCCCTCCACTTT.

This chain joins TRBV18 and TRBJ2-3; no clear D gene. The CDR3 covers 12 residues. The V end was cut by 0 bases, the J end by 3 bases, with 1 base between. Per germline, CDR1 KGHSH and CDR2 LQKENI. This CDR3 reads CASSPPTDTQYF. The CDR3, as DNA: TGTGCCAGCTCACCACCGACAGATACGCAGTATTTT.

This clonotype was counted only a few times. The CDR3: CASSPDRGGNQPQHF. CDR3 nucleotide sequence: TGTGCCAGCTCACCGGACAGGGGAGGCAATCAGCCCCAGCATTTT. The rearrangement uses TRBV18 and TRBJ1-5, with TRBD1 identical over 9 bases. Germline trimming cut 3 bases from V and 2 bases from J; bases unmatched to any gene: 2. CDR3 length: 15 amino acids. Germline lookup yields CDR1 KGHSH and CDR2 LQKENI.